A selection of T cell receptor beta chains follows, all from one sample in a study of early T cells in non-severe SARS-CoV-2 infection. TCRdb reanalysed the 5' RACE reads using MiXCR and keeps one entry per CDR3 protein. The repertoire holds 70,000 to 85,000 distinct CDR3 sequences, with 5% as singletons. The sample in question was whole blood, obtained at baseline. These receptors all stem from an adult who was a healthcare worker with PCR-confirmed SARS-CoV-2 infection or an uninfected control (not recorded which). CDR3s include the opening cysteine and the closing phenylalanine or tryptophan. D genes are given only for firm matches. Clone size is shown for a subset of rows, as once, few, many or a class of expanded clone.

TRBD2	TRBV20-1	TRBJ2-7	many	TGCAGTGCTCGGGCTAGCGGGAGTTACGAGCAGTACTTC	CSARASGSYEQYF
TRBD1	TRBV24-1	TRBJ2-7	many	TGTGCCACCAGTGATCCCGGGACAGGCGGATACGAGCAGTACTTC	CATSDPGTGGYEQYF
TRBD1	TRBV12-3/TRBV12-4	TRBJ2-7	many	TGTGCCAGCAGTTTACGGGACAGGGCTTTCTACGAGCAGTACTTC	CASSLRDRAFYEQYF
-	TRBV6-5	TRBJ1-4	few	TGTGCCAGCAGGCAGGCATATAATGAAAAACTGTTTTTT	CASRQAYNEKLFF
-	TRBV12-3/TRBV12-4	TRBJ1-3	few	TGTGCCGTGTCTCCGGGGCCGAACTCTGGAAACACCATATATTTT	CAVSPGPNSGNTIYF
-	TRBV20-1	TRBJ1-2	many	TGCAGTGCGGATCCCGGCGGGGGGCTCTATGGCTACACCTTC	CSADPGGGLYGYTF
-	TRBV20-1	TRBJ1-5	many	TGCAGTGCTAGAGATGGGGGGCAGGGAGGGAATCAGCCCCAGCATTTT	CSARDGGQGGNQPQHF
-	TRBV28	TRBJ1-1	few	TGTGCCAGCGGCTACCTGAGAACTGAAGCTTTCTTT	CASGYLRTEAFF
-	TRBV12-3/TRBV12-4	TRBJ1-6	few	TGTGCCAGCAGTGAACAGGGAGCCACACCCCTCCACTTT	CASSEQGATPLHF
-	TRBV5-1	TRBJ2-7	-	TGCGCCAGCAGCAGCTGGAGGAGCGACTCCTACGAGCAGTACTTC	CASSSWRSDSYEQYF
-	TRBV7-9	TRBJ1-2	few	TGTGCCAGCAGCTCCGGGAGCAGGTCTAACTATGGCTACACCTTC	CASSSGSRSNYGYTF
-	TRBV5-1	TRBJ2-1	-	TGCGCCAGCAGAGGCGGGGAAAATGAGCAGTTCTTC	CASRGGENEQFF
-	TRBV29-1	TRBJ2-3	-	TGCAGCGTCCTACCCCGCCCAGGGGCCCGCACAGATACGCAGTATTTT	CSVLPRPGARTDTQYF
TRBD2	TRBV25-1	TRBJ2-1	-	TGTGCCAGCAGTGACCGTAGCGGGGGGCGAGGGTTCTTC	CASSDRSGGRGFF
-	TRBV12-3/TRBV12-4	TRBJ2-7	-	TGTGCCAGCAGTTTTGCCAGTTTCTACGAGCAGTACTTC	CASSFASFYEQYF
TRBD1	TRBV6-6	TRBJ2-3	few	TGTGCCAGCAAGGGACAGGAAACAGATACGCAGTATTTT	CASKGQETDTQYF
TRBD2	TRBV20-1	TRBJ2-1	many	TGCAGTGCTAGAGATCATTTTTTCGCGGGAGGTTTTTACAATGAGCAGTTCTTC	CSARDHFFAGGFYNEQFF
-	TRBV14	TRBJ2-5	few	TGTGCCAGCAGCCAGGGGAAGACTACCCAAGAGACCCAGTACTTC	CASSQGKTTQETQYF
-	TRBV6-6	TRBJ1-5	-	TGTGCCAGCAGCCTCGATAATCAGCCCCAGCATTTT	CASSLDNQPQHF
-	TRBV20-1	TRBJ2-1	many	TGCAGTGCTAGAGAAAGGGGAATCCCCAATGAGCAGTTCTTC	CSARERGIPNEQFF
-	TRBV7-8	TRBJ1-2	-	TGTGCCAGCAGCTTAGCGGACACAGCTAACTATGGCTACACCTTC	CASSLADTANYGYTF
TRBD1	TRBV29-1	TRBJ2-7	many	TGCAGCGCCCGGACAGGGAGGTCCTACGAGCAGTACTTC	CSARTGRSYEQYF
-	TRBV2	TRBJ2-7	many	TGTGCCAGCAGCCCCAGCCGGGGCCCCTACGAGCAGTACTTC	CASSPSRGPYEQYF
-	TRBV11-2	TRBJ2-5	many	TGTGCCAGCAGTCCTATGAGTGCCGTGGAGACCCAGTACTTC	CASSPMSAVETQYF
TRBD2	TRBV7-9	TRBJ2-1	many	TGTGCCAGCAGCTTATACCCCCCTTTCGGGAGGGCCTACAATGAGCAGTTCTTC	CASSLYPPFGRAYNEQFF
-	TRBV3-1	TRBJ2-7	-	TGTGCCAGCAGCCATGGCTACGAGCAGTACTTC	CASSHGYEQYF
-	TRBV28	TRBJ2-2	-	TGTGCCAGCATTAGGGGTGCAGCGAACACCGGGGAGCTGTTTTTT	CASIRGAANTGELFF
TRBD2	TRBV27	TRBJ2-7	many	TGTGCCAGCAGTCCCAGCGGGAGGGCCCTAAAGGAGCAGTACTTC	CASSPSGRALKEQYF
TRBD2	TRBV19	TRBJ2-1	few	TGTGCCAGTAGTATAGATCCCCGGACTAGCGGGAGTTTCGGCAATGAGCAGTTCTTC	CASSIDPRTSGSFGNEQFF
TRBD2	TRBV20-1	TRBJ2-1	many	TGCAGTGCTAGCACAGGGTTGAGTAGCGGGAGGGCCGGGAGTGAGCAGTTCTTC	CSASTGLSSGRAGSEQFF
-	TRBV6-5	TRBJ2-2	-	TGTGCCAGCAGGGTAGGAGGGGAGCTGTTTTTT	CASRVGGELFF
TRBD2	TRBV27	TRBJ2-1	many	TGTGCCAGTCAGTTACTCTCCGCCGGGACTAGCGGGAGTAGGTACAATGAGCAGTTCTTC	CASQLLSAGTSGSRYNEQFF
-	TRBV12-3/TRBV12-4	TRBJ1-2	many	TGTGCCAGCAGTTTTGGCCAGTCCTATGGCTACACCTTC	CASSFGQSYGYTF
TRBD2	TRBV30	TRBJ2-1	many	TGTGCCTGGAGACCGACTAGCGGACAGCTCCACAATGAGCAGTTCTTC	CAWRPTSGQLHNEQFF
-	TRBV6-4	TRBJ2-2	-	TGTGCCAGCAGTGAGAAGGATAGTTCGGCCGGGGAGCTGTTTTTT	CASSEKDSSAGELFF
-	TRBV12-3/TRBV12-4	TRBJ2-5	-	TGTGCCAGCAGTTTGAATCGGGGGTTGGAGACCCAGTACTTC	CASSLNRGLETQYF
TRBD1	TRBV28	TRBJ2-1	many	TGTGCCAGCAGTGACCACAGGGGATCCTACAATGAGCAGTTCTTC	CASSDHRGSYNEQFF
TRBD2	TRBV7-7	TRBJ2-1	many	TGTGCCAGCAGCTTGTCGGCTAGCGGGAGGAATGAGCAGTTCTTC	CASSLSASGRNEQFF
TRBD1	TRBV5-1	TRBJ1-2	few	TGCGCCAGCAGCTCTTTAAACAGGGGGACCTTCTATGGCTACACCTTC	CASSSLNRGTFYGYTF
-	TRBV7-2	TRBJ2-5	few	TGTGCCAGCAGCCCTAGCCCGCAAGAGACCCAGTACTTC	CASSPSPQETQYF
-	TRBV7-2	TRBJ2-1	-	TGTGCCAGCAGCTTAGTGACAAACAATGAGCAGTTCTTC	CASSLVTNNEQFF
-	TRBV21-1	TRBJ1-1	many	TGTGCCAGCAGCAACCGTCTCCTAACGCGGGGGAACACTGAAGCTTTCTTT	CASSNRLLTRGNTEAFF
TRBD1	TRBV2	TRBJ2-5	-	TGTGCCAGCAGTTCTACAGGGGATGAGACCCAGTACTTC	CASSSTGDETQYF
-	TRBV9	TRBJ2-2	-	TGTGCCAGCAGCGCCGGTTCCTACACCGGGGAGCTGTTTTTT	CASSAGSYTGELFF
TRBD2	TRBV12-3/TRBV12-4	TRBJ2-7	-	TGTGCCAGCAGTTTATTGGCGGGAGGGCCTCGCGGCGAGCAGTACTTC	CASSLLAGGPRGEQYF
-	TRBV12-3/TRBV12-4	TRBJ1-6	-	TGTGCCAGCAGTCTTGGACAGCCAAATTCACCCCTCCACTTT	CASSLGQPNSPLHF
-	TRBV5-1	TRBJ1-5	few	TGCGCCAGCAGCCGGGACGTTGGTAGCAATCAGCCCCAGCATTTT	CASSRDVGSNQPQHF
TRBD2	TRBV28	TRBJ2-1	many	TGTGCCAGCAGTCTTATAGCGGGAGGATGGAATGAGCAGTTCTTC	CASSLIAGGWNEQFF
-	TRBV20-1	TRBJ1-1	many	TGCAGTGCGGAAGGCGGGCAGACGAACACTGAAGCTTTCTTT	CSAEGGQTNTEAFF
TRBD2	TRBV9	TRBJ2-3	many	TGTGCCAGCAGCGTAGGACTAGCGGGAATGTCACACACCGATACGCAGTATTTT	CASSVGLAGMSHTDTQYF
-	TRBV7-9	TRBJ1-1	-	TGTGCCAGCAGCTTAGCAAGGGGTAGCACTGAAGCTTTCTTT	CASSLARGSTEAFF
-	TRBV5-4	TRBJ2-7	-	TGTGCCAGCAGCTTGAGTTTGGGGGGTTCCTACGAGCAGTACTTC	CASSLSLGGSYEQYF
-	TRBV19	TRBJ2-6	many	TGTGCCAGTAGCCGGACACAGGGAACTGGGGCCAACGTCCTGACTTTC	CASSRTQGTGANVLTF
-	TRBV15	TRBJ2-7	many	TGTGCCACCAGCAGTCGTTTAGGCTACGAGCAGTACTTC	CATSSRLGYEQYF
-	TRBV28	TRBJ1-2	-	TGTGCCAGCAGTTTACCAGGGAGTTTGAATGGCTACACCTTC	CASSLPGSLNGYTF
-	TRBV19	TRBJ2-7	-	TGTGCCAGTAGTTCACTTCTACGTGCCTACGAGCAGTACTTC	CASSSLLRAYEQYF